This TCR beta chain came from a study of T cells in localized non-small cell lung cancer. Whole-study results and caveats: In the blood, greater T cell density corresponded to longer overall survival. In uninvolved adjacent lung, T cell clonality reached its highest value, exceeding tumor.

The germline CDR1 and CDR2 sequences are MNHEY and SVGAGI. V was trimmed by 6 bases and J by 1 base, leaving 12 bases between them. The CDR3 length is 14 residues. Turning to this clone: Its specificity is not known.

Clones were read by immunoSEQ multiplex PCR, and TCRdb kept only the in-frame ones, dropping some. The sample has about 33,000 clones; approximately 90% are singletons. The clonotype comes from a man aged 35 to 69 with stage III lung adenocarcinoma. Sequences were derived from peripheral blood mononuclear cells, sampled before any cancer treatment. The chain employs TRBV6-5 and TRBJ1-1; no clear D gene. The CDR3 DNA follows: TGTGCCAGCAGGGCCTTCGACACGAACACTGAAGCTTTCTTT. This sequence encodes CASRAFDTNTEAFF.